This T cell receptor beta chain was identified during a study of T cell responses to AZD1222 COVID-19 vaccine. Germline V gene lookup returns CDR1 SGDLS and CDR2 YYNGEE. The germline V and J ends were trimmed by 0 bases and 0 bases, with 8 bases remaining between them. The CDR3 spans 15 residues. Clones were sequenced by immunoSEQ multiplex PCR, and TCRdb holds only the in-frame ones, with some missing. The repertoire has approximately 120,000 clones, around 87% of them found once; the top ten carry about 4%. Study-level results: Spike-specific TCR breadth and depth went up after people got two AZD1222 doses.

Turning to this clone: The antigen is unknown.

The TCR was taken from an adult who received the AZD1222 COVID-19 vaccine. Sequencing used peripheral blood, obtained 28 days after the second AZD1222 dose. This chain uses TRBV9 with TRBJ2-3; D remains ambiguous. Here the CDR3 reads CASSVAGASTDTQYF. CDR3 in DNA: TGTGCCAGCAGCGTAGCGGGTGCTAGCACAGATACGCAGTATTTT.